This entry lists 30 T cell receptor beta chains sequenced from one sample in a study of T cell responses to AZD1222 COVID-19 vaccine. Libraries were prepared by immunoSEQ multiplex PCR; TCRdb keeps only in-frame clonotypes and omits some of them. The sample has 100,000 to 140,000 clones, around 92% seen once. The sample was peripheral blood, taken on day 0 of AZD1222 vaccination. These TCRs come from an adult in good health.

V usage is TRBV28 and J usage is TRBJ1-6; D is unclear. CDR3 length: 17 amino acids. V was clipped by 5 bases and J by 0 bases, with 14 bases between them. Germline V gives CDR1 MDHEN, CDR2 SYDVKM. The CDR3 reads CASSGQHRSSYNSPLHF. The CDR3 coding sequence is TGTGCCAGCAGTGGGCAGCATAGGAGCTCCTATAATTCACCCCTCCACTTT.

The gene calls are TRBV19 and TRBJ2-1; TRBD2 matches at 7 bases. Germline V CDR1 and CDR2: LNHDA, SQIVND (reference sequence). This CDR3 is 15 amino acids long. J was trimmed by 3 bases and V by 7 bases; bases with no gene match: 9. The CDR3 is CASNQARGSYNEQFF. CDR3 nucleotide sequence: TGTGCCAGTAACCAAGCACGCGGGAGCTACAATGAGCAGTTCTTC. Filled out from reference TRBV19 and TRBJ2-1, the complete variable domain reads DGGITQSPKYLFRKEGQNVTLSCEQNLNHDAMYWYRQDPGQGLRLIYYSQIVNDFQKGDIAEGYSVSREKKESFPLTVTSAQKNPTAFYLCASNQARGSYNEQFFGPGTRLTVL.

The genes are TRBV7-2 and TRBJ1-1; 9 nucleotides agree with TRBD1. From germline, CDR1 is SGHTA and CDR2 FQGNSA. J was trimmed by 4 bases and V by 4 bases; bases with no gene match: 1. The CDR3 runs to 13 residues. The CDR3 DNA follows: TGTGCCAGCAGCTACAGGGGGCGCACTGAAGCTTTCTTT. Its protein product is CASSYRGRTEAFF.

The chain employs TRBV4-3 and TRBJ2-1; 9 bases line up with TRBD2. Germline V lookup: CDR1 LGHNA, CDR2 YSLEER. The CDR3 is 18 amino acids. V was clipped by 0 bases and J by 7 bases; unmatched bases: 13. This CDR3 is CASSQDVREGTNRNEQFF. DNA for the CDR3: TGCGCCAGCAGCCAAGATGTGCGGGAGGGGACGAATAGGAATGAGCAGTTCTTC.

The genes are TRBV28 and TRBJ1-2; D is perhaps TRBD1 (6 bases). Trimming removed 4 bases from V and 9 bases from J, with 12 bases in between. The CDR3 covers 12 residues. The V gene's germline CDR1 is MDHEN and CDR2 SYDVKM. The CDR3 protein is CASSSEQGRYTF. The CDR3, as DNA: TGTGCCAGCAGTTCCGAACAGGGACGCTACACCTTC.

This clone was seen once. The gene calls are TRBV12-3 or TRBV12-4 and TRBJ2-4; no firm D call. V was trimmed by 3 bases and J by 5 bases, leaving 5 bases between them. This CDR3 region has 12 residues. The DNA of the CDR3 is TGTGCCAGCAGTTTTGGGCAAAACATTCAGTACTTC. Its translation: CASSFGQNIQYF.

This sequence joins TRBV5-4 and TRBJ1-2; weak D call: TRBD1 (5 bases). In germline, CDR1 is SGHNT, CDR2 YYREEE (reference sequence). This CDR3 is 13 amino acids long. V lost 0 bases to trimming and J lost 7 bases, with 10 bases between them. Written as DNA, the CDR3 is TGTGCCAGCAGCTTGGTGGGGGTGGGTGGCTACACCTTC. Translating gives CASSLVGVGGYTF.

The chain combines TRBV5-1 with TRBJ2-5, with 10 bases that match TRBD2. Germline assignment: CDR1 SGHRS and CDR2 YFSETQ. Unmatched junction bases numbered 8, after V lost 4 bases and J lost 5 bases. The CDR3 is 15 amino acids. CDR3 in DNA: TGCGCCAGCAGCATCGGGACTAGCGAGGTGGAGACCCAGTACTTC. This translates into CASSIGTSEVETQYF.

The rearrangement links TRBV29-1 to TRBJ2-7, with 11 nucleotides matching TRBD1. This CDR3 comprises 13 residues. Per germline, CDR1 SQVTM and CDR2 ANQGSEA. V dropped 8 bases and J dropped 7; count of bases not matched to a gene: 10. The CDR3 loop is CSIGQGAPLEQYF. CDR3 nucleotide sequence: TGCAGCATAGGACAGGGGGCACCCTTGGAGCAGTACTTC.

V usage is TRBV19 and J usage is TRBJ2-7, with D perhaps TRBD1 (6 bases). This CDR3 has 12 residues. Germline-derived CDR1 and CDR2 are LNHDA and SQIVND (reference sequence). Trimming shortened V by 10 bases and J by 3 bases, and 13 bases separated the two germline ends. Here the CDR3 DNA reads TGTGCCACCCGGGACAAAGGCTACGAGCAGTACTTC. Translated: CATRDKGYEQYF.

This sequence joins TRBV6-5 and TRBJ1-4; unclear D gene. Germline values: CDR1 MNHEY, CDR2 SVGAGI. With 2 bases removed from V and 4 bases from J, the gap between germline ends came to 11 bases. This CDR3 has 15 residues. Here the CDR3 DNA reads TGTGCCAGCAGTTACCGAGGCCCTTATAATGAAAAACTGTTTTTT. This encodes CASSYRGPYNEKLFF.

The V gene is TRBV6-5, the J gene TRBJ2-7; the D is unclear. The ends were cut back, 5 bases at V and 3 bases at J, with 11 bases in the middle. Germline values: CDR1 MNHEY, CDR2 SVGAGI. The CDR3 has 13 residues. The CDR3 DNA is TGTGCCAGCAGTACCCCTGACCACTACGAGCAGTACTTC. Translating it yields CASSTPDHYEQYF.

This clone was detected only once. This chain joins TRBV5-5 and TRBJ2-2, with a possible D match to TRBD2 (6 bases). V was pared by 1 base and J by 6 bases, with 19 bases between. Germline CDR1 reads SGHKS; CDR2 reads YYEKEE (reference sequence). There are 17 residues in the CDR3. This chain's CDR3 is CASSLRPGTGGAGELFF. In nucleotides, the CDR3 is TGTGCCAGCAGCTTGCGGCCAGGGACCGGGGGTGCCGGGGAGCTGTTTTTT.

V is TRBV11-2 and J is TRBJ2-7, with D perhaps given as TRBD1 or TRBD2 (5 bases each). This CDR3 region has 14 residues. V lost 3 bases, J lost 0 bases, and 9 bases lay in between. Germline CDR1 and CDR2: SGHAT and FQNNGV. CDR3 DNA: TGTGCCAGCAGCTTCCGGGACCTCTCCTACGAGCAGTACTTC. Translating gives CASSFRDLSYEQYF.

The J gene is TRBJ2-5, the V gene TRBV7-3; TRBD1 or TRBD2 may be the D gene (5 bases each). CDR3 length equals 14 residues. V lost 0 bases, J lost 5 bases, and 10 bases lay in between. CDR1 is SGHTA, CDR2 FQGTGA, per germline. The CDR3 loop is CASSLTGPRETQYF. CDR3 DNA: TGTGCCAGCAGCTTAACGGGACCACGGGAGACCCAGTACTTC.

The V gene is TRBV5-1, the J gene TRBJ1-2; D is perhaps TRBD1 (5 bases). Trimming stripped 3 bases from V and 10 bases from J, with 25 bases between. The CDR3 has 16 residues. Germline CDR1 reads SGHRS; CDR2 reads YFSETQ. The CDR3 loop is CASSSRVAEGRVDYTF. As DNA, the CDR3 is TGCGCCAGCAGCTCCAGGGTGGCGGAGGGTAGAGTGGACTACACCTTC.

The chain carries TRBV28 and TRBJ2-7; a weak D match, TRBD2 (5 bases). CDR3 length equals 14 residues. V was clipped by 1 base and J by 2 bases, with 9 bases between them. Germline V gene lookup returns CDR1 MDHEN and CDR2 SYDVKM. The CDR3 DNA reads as TGTGCCAGCAGTTTATTTGAGGGAACCTACGAGCAGTACTTC. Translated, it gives CASSLFEGTYEQYF.

The CDR3 loop is CASSQPLAGASFRYNEQFF. The CDR3 nucleotides read TGTGCCAGCAGCCAACCCCTAGCGGGAGCGTCCTTTCGCTACAATGAGCAGTTCTTC. The V call is TRBV4-2, the J call TRBJ2-1, with 10 bases identical to TRBD2. The germline V gene has CDR1 LGHNA and CDR2 YNFKEQ. The CDR3 loop spans 19 amino acids. Trimming took 2 bases from V and 3 from J; bases not matched to a gene: 13.

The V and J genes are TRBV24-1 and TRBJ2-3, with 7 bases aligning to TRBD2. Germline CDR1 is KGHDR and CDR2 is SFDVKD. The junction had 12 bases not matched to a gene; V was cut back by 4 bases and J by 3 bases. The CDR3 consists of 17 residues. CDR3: CATSDAEGGEGTDTQYF. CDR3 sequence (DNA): TGTGCCACCAGTGACGCCGAGGGAGGGGAGGGAACAGATACGCAGTATTTT.

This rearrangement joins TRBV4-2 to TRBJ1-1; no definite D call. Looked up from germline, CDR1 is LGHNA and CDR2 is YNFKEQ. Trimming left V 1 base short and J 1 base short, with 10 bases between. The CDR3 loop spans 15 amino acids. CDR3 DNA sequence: TGTGCCAGCAGCCAAGCCAGCCAGCGGAACACTGAAGCTTTCTTT. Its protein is CASSQASQRNTEAFF.

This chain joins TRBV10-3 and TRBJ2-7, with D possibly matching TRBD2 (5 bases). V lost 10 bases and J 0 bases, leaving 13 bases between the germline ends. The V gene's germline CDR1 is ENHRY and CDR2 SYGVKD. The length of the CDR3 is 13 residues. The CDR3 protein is CATISERSYEQYF. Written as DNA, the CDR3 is TGTGCCACCATTAGCGAGCGCTCCTACGAGCAGTACTTC.

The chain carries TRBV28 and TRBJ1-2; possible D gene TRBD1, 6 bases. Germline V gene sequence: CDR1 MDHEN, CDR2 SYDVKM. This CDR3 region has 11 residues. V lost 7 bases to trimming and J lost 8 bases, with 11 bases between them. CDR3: CASTHRDGYTF. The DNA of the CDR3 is TGTGCCAGCACCCACAGGGACGGCTACACCTTC.

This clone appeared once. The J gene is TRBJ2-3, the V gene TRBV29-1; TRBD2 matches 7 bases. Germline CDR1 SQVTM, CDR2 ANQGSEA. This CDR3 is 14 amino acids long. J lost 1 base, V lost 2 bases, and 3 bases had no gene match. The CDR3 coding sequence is TGCAGCGTTGAACGGGGGAGGGGCACAGATACGCAGTATTTT. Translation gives CSVERGRGTDTQYF.

CDR3 protein: CASSLGGQGLKNTIYF. The CDR3, as DNA: TGTGCCAGCAGTTTGGGTGGACAGGGTCTAAAGAACACCATATATTTT. The chain uses TRBV28 and TRBJ1-3; TRBD1 matches 8 bases. The length of the CDR3 is 16 residues. Germline CDR1 is MDHEN and CDR2 is SYDVKM. V gave up 3 bases and J gave up 7 bases; unmatched junction bases: 11. The full variable domain, rest sourced from reference TRBV28 and TRBJ1-3, is DVKVTQSSRYLVKRTGEKVFLECVQDMDHENMFWYRQDPGLGLRLIYFSYDVKMKEKGDIPEGYSVSREKKERFSLILESASTNQTSMYLCASSLGGQGLKNTIYFGEGSWLTVV.

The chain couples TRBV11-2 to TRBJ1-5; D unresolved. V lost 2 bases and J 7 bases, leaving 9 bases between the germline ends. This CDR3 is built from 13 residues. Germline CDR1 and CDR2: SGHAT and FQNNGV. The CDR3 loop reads CASSLTEGQPQHF. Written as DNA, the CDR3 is TGTGCCAGCAGCTTAACTGAGGGCCAGCCCCAGCATTTT.

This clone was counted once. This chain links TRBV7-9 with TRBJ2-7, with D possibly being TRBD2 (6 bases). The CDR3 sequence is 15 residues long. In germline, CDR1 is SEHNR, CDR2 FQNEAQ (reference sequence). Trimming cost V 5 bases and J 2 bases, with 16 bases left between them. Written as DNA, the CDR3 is TGTGCCAGCAGCGCCCAGGGAGGACTAACCTACGAGCAGTACTTC. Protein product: CASSAQGGLTYEQYF.

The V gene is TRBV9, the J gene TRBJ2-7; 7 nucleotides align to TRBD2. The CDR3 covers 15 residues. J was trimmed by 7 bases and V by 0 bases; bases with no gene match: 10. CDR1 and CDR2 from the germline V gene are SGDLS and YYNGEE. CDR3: CASSVDQAGSGEQYF. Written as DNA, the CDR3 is TGTGCCAGCAGCGTAGACCAAGCGGGATCTGGGGAGCAGTACTTC.

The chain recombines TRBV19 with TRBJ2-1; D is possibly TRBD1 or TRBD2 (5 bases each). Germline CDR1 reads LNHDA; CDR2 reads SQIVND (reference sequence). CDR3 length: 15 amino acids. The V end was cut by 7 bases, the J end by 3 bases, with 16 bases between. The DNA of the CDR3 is TGTGCCAGTACCCTAAGGACGGGGCTCTACAATGAGCAGTTCTTC. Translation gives CASTLRTGLYNEQFF.

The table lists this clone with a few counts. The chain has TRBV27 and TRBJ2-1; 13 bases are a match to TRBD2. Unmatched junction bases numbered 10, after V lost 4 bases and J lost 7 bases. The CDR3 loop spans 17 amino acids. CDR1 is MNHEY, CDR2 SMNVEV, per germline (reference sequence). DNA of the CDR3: TGTGCCAGCAGTTCTAACTCGGGACTAGCGGGGAGGAATGAGCAGTTCTTC. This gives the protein CASSSNSGLAGRNEQFF.

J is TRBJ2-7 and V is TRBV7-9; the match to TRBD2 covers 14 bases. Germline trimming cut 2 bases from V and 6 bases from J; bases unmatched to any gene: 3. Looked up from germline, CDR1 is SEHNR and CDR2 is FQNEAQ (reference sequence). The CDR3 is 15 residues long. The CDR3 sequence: CASSLSGLAGVEQYF. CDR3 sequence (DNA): TGTGCCAGCAGCTTATCGGGACTAGCGGGAGTCGAGCAGTACTTC. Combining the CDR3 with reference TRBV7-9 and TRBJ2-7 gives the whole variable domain DTGVSQNPRHKITKRGQNVTFRCDPISEHNRLYWYRQTLGQGPEFLTYFQNEAQLEKSRLLSDRFSAERPKGSFSTLEIQRTEQGDSAMYLCASSLSGLAGVEQYFGPGTRLTVT.